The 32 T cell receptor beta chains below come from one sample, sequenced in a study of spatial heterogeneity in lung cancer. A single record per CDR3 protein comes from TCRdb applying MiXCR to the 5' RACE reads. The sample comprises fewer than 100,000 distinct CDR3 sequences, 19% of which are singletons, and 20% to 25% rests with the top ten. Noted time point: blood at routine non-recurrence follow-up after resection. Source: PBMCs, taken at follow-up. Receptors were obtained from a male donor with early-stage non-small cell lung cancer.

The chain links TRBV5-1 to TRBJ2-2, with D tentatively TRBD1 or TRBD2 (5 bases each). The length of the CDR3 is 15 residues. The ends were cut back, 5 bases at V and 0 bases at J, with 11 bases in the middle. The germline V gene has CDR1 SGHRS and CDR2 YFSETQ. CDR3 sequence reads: CASRPGPANTGELFF. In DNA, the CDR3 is TGCGCCAGCAGGCCGGGACCGGCGAACACCGGGGAGCTGTTTTTT.

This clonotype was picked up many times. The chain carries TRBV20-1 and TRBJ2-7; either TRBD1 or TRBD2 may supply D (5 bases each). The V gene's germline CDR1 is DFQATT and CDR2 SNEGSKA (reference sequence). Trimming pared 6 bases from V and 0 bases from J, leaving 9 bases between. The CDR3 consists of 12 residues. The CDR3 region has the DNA TGCAGTGCCAAGGGGAGCTCCTACGAGCAGTACTTC. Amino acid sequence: CSAKGSSYEQYF.

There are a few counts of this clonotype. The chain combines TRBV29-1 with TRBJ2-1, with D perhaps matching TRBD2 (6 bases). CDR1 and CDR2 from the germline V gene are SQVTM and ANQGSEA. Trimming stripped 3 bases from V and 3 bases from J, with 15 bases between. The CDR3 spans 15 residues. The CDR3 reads CSVDPASAFYNEQFF. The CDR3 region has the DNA TGCAGCGTTGACCCCGCTAGCGCGTTCTACAATGAGCAGTTCTTC.

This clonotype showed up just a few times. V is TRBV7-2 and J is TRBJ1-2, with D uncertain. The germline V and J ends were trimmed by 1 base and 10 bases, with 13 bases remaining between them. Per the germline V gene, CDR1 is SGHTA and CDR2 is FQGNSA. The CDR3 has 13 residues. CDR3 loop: CASSLDPRQVYTF. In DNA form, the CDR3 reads TGTGCCAGCAGCTTAGACCCACGACAAGTCTACACCTTC.

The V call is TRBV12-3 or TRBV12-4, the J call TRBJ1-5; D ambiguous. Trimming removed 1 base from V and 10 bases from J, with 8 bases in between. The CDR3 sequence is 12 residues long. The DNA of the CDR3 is TGTGCCAGCAGTTTAGGGCCTCAACCCCAGCATTTT. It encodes CASSLGPQPQHF.

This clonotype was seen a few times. CDR3 sequence reads: CASSKGLSNQPQHF. The CDR3 DNA is TGTGCCAGTAGTAAGGGCCTAAGCAATCAGCCCCAGCATTTT. This rearrangement joins TRBV19 to TRBJ1-5; D unresolved. Deletions cut 4 bases from V and 1 base from J, with 8 bases between. Germline V gives CDR1 LNHDA, CDR2 SQIVND (reference sequence). The CDR3 contains 14 residues.

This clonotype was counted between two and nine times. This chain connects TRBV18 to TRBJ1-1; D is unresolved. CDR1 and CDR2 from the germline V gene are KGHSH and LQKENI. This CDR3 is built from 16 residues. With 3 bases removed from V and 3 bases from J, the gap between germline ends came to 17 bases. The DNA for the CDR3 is TGTGCCAGCTCACCCAAAAGCAACACGCAGGACACTGAAGCTTTCTTT. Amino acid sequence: CASSPKSNTQDTEAFF.

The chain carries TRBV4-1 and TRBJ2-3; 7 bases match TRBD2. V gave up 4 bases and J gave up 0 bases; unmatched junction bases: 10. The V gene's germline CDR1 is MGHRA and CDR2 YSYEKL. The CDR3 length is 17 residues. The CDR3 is CASSRQGTIASTDTQYF. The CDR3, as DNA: TGCGCCAGCAGCCGACAAGGGACTATCGCTAGCACAGATACGCAGTATTTT.

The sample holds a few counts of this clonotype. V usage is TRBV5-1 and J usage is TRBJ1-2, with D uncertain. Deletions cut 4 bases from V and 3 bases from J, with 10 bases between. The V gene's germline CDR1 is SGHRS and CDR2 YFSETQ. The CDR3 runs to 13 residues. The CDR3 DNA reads TGCGCCAGCAGCCCAAGCAACGACTATGGCTACACCTTC. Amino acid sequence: CASSPSNDYGYTF.

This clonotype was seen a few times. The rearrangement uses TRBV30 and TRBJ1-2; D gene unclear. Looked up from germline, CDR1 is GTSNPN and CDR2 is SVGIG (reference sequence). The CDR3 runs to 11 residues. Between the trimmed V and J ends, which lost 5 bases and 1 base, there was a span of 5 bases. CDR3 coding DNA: TGTGCCTGGCTTCTTAACTATGGCTACACCTTC. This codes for CAWLLNYGYTF.

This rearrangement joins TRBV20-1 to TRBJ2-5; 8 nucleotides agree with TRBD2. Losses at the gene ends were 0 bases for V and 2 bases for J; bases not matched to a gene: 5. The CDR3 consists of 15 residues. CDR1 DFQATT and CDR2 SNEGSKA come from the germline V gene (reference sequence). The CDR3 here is CSARDGAGVQETQYF. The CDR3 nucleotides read TGCAGTGCTAGAGACGGAGCGGGGGTTCAAGAGACCCAGTACTTC.

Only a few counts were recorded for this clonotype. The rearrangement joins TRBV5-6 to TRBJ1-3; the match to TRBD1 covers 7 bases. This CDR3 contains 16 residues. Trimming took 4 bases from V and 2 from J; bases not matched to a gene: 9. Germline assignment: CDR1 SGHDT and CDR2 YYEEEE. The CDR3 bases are TGTGCCAGCAGCCCGCCGGACAGGAAAGCTGGAAACACCATATATTTT. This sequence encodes CASSPPDRKAGNTIYF. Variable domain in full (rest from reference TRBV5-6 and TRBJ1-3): DAGVTQSPTHLIKTRGQQVTLRCSPKSGHDTVSWYQQALGQGPQFIFQYYEEEERQRGNFPDRFSGHQFPNYSSELNVNALLLGDSALYLCASSPPDRKAGNTIYFGEGSWLTVV.

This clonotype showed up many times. The CDR3 DNA reads as TGTGCCAGCTCACAGCAGGGACAGGGTGGAATGGAGCAGTACTTC. Translating it yields CASSQQGQGGMEQYF. This chain uses TRBV18 with TRBJ2-7, with 9 bases lining up with TRBD1. The CDR3 is made up of 15 amino acids. With V trimmed by 4 bases and J by 7 bases, 11 bases remained unmatched. Germline V gene sequence: CDR1 KGHSH, CDR2 LQKENI.

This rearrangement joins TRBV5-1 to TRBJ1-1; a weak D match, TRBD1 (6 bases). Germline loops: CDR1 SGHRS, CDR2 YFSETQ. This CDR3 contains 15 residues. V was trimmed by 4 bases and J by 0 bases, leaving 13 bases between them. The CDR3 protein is CASSPRQDVNTEAFF. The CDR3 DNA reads TGCGCCAGCAGCCCGAGACAGGACGTGAACACTGAAGCTTTCTTT.

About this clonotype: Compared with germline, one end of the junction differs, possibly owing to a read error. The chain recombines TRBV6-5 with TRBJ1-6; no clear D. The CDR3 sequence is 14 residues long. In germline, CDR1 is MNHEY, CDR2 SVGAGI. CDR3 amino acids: CVSSYKGFSTPLHF. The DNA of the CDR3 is TGTGTCAGCAGTTACAAAGGGTTTAGTACACCCCTCCACTTT.

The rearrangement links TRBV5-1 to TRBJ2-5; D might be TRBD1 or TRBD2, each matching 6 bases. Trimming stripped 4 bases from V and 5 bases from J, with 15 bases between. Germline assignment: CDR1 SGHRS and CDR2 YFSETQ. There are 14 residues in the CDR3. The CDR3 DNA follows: TGCGCCAGCAGCCTCACAAGGGGGGTGGAGACCCAGTACTTC. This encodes CASSLTRGVETQYF.

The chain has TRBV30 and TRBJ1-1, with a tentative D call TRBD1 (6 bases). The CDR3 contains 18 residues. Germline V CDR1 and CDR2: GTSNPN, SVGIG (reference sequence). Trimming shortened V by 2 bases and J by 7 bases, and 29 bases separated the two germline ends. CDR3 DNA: TGTGCCTGGAGTTTACCCGCGTCCTTTGGGGGGCGATCTAATGAAGCTTTCTTT. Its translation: CAWSLPASFGGRSNEAFF.

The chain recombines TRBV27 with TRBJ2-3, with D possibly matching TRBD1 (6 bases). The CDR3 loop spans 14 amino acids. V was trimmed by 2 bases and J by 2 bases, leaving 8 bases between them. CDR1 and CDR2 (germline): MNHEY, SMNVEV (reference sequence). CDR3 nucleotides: TGTGCCAGCAGTTTAGGGGGCTACACAGATACGCAGTATTTT. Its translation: CASSLGGYTDTQYF.

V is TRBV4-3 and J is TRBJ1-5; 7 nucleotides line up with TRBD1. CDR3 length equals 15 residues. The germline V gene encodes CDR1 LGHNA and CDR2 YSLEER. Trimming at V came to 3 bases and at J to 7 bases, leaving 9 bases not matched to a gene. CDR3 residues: CASSQDYRGGQPQHF. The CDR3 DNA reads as TGCGCCAGCAGCCAGGATTACAGGGGAGGACAGCCCCAGCATTTT.

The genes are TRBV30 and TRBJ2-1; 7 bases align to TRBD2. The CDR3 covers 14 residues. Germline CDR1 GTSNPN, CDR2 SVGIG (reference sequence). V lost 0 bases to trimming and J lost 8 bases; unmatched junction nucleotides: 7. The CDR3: CAWSVGGSGYEQFF. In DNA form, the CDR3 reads TGTGCCTGGAGTGTAGGCGGGAGTGGCTATGAGCAGTTCTTC.

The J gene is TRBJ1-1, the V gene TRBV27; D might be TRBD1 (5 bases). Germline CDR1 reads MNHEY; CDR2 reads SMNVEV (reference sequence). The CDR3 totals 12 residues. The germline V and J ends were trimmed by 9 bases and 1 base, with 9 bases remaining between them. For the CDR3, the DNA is TGTGCCAGTAAGACAGAGAACACTGAAGCTTTCTTT. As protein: CASKTENTEAFF.

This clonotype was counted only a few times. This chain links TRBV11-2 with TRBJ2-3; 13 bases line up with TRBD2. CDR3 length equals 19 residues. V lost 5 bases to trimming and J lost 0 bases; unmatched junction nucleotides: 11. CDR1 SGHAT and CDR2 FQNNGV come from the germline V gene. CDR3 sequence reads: CASSITAGTSGTSTDTQYF. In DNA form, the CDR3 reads TGTGCCAGCAGCATTACAGCCGGGACTAGCGGGACTAGCACAGATACGCAGTATTTT.

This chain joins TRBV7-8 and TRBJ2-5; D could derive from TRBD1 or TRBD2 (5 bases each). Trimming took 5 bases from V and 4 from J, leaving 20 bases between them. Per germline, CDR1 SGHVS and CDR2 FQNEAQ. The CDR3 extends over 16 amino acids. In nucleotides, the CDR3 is TGTGCCAGCAGCCAATCTGGGACCCGGATCGCAGAGACCCAGTACTTC. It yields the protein CASSQSGTRIAETQYF. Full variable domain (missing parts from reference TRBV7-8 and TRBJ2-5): GAGVSQSPRYKVAKRGQDVALRCDPISGHVSLFWYQQALGQGPEFLTYFQNEAQLDKSGLPSDRFFAERPEGSVSTLKIQRTQQEDSAVYLCASSQSGTRIAETQYFGPGTRLLVL.

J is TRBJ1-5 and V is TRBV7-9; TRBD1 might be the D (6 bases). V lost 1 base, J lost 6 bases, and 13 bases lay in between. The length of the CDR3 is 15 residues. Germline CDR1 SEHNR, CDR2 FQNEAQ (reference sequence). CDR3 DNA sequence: TGTGCCAGCAGCTTAGAGGGGGGCGTTATTCAGCCCCAGCATTTT. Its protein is CASSLEGGVIQPQHF.

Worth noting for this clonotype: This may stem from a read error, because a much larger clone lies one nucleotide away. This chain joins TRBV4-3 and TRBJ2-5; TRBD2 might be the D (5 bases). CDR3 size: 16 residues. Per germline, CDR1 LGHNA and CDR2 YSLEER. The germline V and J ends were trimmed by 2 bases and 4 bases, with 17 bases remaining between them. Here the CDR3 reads CASSQIRGSDGETQYF. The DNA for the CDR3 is TGCGCCAGCAGCCAAATTCGCGGGTCGGACGGAGAGACCCAGTACTTC.

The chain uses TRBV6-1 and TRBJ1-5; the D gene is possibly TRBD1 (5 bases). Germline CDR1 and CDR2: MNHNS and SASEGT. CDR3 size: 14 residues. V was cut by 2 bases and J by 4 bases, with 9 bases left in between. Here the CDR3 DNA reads TGTGCCAGCAGTGAATCAGGGCGGAATCAGCCCCAGCATTTT. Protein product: CASSESGRNQPQHF.

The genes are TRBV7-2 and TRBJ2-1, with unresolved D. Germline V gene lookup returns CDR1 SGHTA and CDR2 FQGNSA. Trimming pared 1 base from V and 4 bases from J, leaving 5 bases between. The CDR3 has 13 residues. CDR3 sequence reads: CASSLVMYNEQFF. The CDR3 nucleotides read TGTGCCAGCAGCTTAGTTATGTACAATGAGCAGTTCTTC.

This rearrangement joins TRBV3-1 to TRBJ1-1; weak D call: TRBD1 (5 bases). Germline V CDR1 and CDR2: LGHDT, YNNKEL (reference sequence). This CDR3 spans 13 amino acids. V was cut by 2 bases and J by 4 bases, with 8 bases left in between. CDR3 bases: TGTGCCAGCAGCCAAAACGGGGCCACTGAAGCTTTCTTT. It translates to CASSQNGATEAFF.

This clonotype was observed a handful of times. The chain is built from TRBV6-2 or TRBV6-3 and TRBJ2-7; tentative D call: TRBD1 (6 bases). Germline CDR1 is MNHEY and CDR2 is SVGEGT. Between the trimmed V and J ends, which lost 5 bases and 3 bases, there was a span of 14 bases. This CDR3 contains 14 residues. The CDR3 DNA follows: TGTGCCAGCAGTCGCGGACAGAGAATCTACGAGCAGTACGTC. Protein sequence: CASSRGQRIYEQYV.

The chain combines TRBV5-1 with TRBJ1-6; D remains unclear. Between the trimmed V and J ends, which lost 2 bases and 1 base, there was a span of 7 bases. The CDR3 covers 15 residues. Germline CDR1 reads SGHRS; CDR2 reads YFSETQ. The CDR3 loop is CASSLQTSYNSPLHF. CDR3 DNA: TGCGCCAGCAGCTTACAGACATCCTATAATTCACCCCTCCACTTT.

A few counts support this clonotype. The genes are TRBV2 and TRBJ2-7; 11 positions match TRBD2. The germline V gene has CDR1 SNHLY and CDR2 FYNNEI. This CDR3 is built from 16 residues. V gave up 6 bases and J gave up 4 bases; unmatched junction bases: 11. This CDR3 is CASRVTSGIGGYEQYF. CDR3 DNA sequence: TGTGCCAGCAGAGTGACTAGCGGGATCGGAGGGTACGAGCAGTACTTC.

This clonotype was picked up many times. The CDR3 DNA reads as TGTGCCAGCAGTGACGTCCTCTTGGGGGCTTCACCCCTCCACTTT. This translates into CASSDVLLGASPLHF. The chain couples TRBV2 to TRBJ1-6; maybe TRBD1 (6 bases). The germline V and J ends were trimmed by 3 bases and 9 bases, with 15 bases remaining between them. This CDR3 has 15 amino acids. Germline CDR1 and CDR2: SNHLY and FYNNEI.